Each of the 24 T cell receptor beta chains below was sequenced from the same sample in a study of shared clonotypes between healthy human individuals. Produced via immunoSEQ multiplex PCR; TCRdb's table is partial and in-frame only. This repertoire shows 900,000 to 1,200,000 clones, about 80% found once; its top ten account for 0.6% to 0.7%. Input material: memory CD4+ T cells from PBMCs. The sample's subset: CD45RA-negative fraction. The receptors here all came from a man younger than 35 in good health. Some clones in this sample may be carry-over from other donors' samples.

The chain combines TRBV10-3 with TRBJ2-7, with D possibly matching TRBD2 (5 bases). V shed 10 bases and J shed 6 bases, with 22 bases lying between them. The CDR3 extends over 14 amino acids. Germline V lookup: CDR1 ENHRY, CDR2 SYGVKD. The CDR3 nucleotides read TGTGCCACCGGGAAGGACCTCACCGCGACCGAGCAGTACTTC. Residues: CATGKDLTATEQYF.

Comment on this clone: A clone one base away is much larger, so this may be a read error. Other DNA sequences in the sample encode the same CDR3. The chain combines TRBV5-1 with TRBJ2-2, with TRBD1 identical over 7 bases. Trimming took 1 base from V and 3 from J; bases not matched to a gene: 0. The CDR3 is made up of 14 amino acids. Germline values: CDR1 SGHRS, CDR2 YFSETQ. The CDR3 nucleotides are TGCGCCAGCAGCTTGACAGGGGACACCGGGGAGCTGTTTTTT. Protein sequence: CASSLTGDTGELFF.

The chain uses TRBV7-9 and TRBJ2-3, with D uncertain. CDR3 size: 13 residues. Germline CDR1 is SEHNR and CDR2 is FQNEAQ (reference sequence). Trimming shortened V by 10 bases and J by 6 bases, and 17 bases separated the two germline ends. The chain's CDR3 is CATSTAAADTQYF. The CDR3 DNA reads TGTGCCACTTCGACCGCTGCAGCCGATACGCAGTATTTT.

The chain has TRBV5-6 and TRBJ1-2; D might be TRBD1 (6 bases). Germline V gene sequence: CDR1 SGHDT, CDR2 YYEEEE. The CDR3 length is 17 residues. Trimming took off 2 bases at V and 4 bases at J, with 21 bases between the two ends. DNA of the CDR3: TGTGCCAGCAGCTTTTTGGACAGAGCGACCGGGGGCTATGGCTACACCTTC. It yields the protein CASSFLDRATGGYGYTF.

In its sample, this clone was seen once. This chain joins TRBV27 and TRBJ2-5, with 9 nucleotides matching TRBD2. V dropped 5 bases and J dropped 4; count of bases not matched to a gene: 11. Germline CDR1 MNHEY, CDR2 SMNVEV (reference sequence). CDR3 length equals 16 residues. The CDR3 nucleotides read TGTGCCAGCAGTCCCCGGCGGCGGGAGGGAGGAGAGACCCAGTACTTC. Amino acids: CASSPRRREGGETQYF.

CDR3 coding DNA: TGTGCCAGCAGCTTAAGGGACAGGGGAAACAATGAGCAGTTCTTC. Residues: CASSLRDRGNNEQFF. V and J are TRBV7-3 and TRBJ2-1, with 10 bases matching TRBD1. CDR3 size: 15 residues. V was clipped by 1 base and J by 5 bases; unmatched bases: 2. The germline CDR1 and CDR2 sequences are SGHTA and FQGTGA.

The chain uses TRBV6-1 and TRBJ2-1, with D tentatively TRBD2 (5 bases). This CDR3 is built from 13 residues. The germline V gene has CDR1 MNHNS and CDR2 SASEGT. V was trimmed by 3 bases and J by 6 bases, leaving 9 bases between them. CDR3 region: CASSESSFNEQFF. The DNA for the CDR3 is TGTGCCAGCAGTGAGTCTAGCTTCAATGAGCAGTTCTTC.

V and J are TRBV5-1 and TRBJ2-2; tentatively, D is TRBD1 (5 bases). Per germline, CDR1 SGHRS and CDR2 YFSETQ. This CDR3 contains 14 residues. Trimming took off 4 bases at V and 1 base at J, with 8 bases between the two ends. CDR3 sequence reads: CASSEGQNTGELFF. The CDR3 DNA is TGCGCCAGCAGCGAAGGACAGAACACCGGGGAGCTGTTTTTT.

About this clone itself: A read error likely explains this, since a far larger clone differs by one base. Other DNA variants within this sample encode the same CDR3. The chain links TRBV30 to TRBJ1-2, with a weak D call TRBD1 (5 bases). The CDR3 totals 10 residues. Germline assignment: CDR1 GTSNPN and CDR2 SVGIG (reference sequence). CDR3 amino acids: CAEGLRGYTF. The CDR3, as DNA: TGTGCCGAGGGGCTACGTGGCTACACTTTC.

The V call is TRBV7-3, the J call TRBJ2-2; no reliable D call. The CDR3 runs 14 residues. Trimming took off 3 bases at V and 0 bases at J, with 5 bases between the two ends. Germline V gene sequence: CDR1 SGHTA, CDR2 FQGTGA. Here the CDR3 reads CASSLRTNTGELFF. Here the CDR3 DNA reads TGTGCCAGCAGCTTGAGGACGAACACCGGGGAGCTGTTTTTT.

This clone occurred once. V and J are TRBV11-2 and TRBJ2-7; 8 positions agree with TRBD2. The germline V gene encodes CDR1 SGHAT and CDR2 FQNNGV. CDR3 length equals 15 residues. The ends lost 5 bases at V and 3 bases at J; junction bases unmatched: 9. DNA of the CDR3: TGTGCCAGCAGCCCCTCGGGACTAGGGCACTACGAGCAGTACTTC. This encodes CASSPSGLGHYEQYF.

Details on this clone: The same CDR3 also results from other DNA sequences found in this sample. The chain combines TRBV28 with TRBJ2-7; D is uncertain. Trimming pared 5 bases from V and 2 bases from J, leaving 7 bases between. Germline CDR1 reads MDHEN; CDR2 reads SYDVKM. The CDR3 is made up of 12 amino acids. The CDR3 DNA reads TGTGCCAGCAGTCCAAAACCCTACGAGCAGTACTTC. It yields the protein CASSPKPYEQYF.

This rearrangement joins TRBV30 to TRBJ2-5; 8 bases are shared with TRBD2. The end of the DNA aligns better with TRBJ2-7, so the J call may be wrong. From germline, CDR1 is GTSNPN and CDR2 SVGIG (reference sequence). The CDR3 loop spans 13 amino acids. The DNA of the CDR3 is TGTGCCTGGAGTCGGACTAGCCGCTACGAGCAGTACTTC. As protein: CAWSRTSRYEQYF.

V gene TRBV18 combines with J gene TRBJ2-2; no clear D gene. CDR3 length: 13 amino acids. The germline gives CDR1 KGHSH, CDR2 LQKENI. V dropped 0 bases and J dropped 5 bases, with 4 bases sitting between them. DNA of the CDR3: TGTGCCAGCTCACCACCGGTGACCGGGGAGCTGTTTTTT. The encoded protein is CASSPPVTGELFF.

The table lists this clone with a few counts. The rearrangement joins TRBV5-6 to TRBJ1-2; D is possibly TRBD1 (6 bases). Trimming took off 0 bases at V and 4 bases at J, with 13 bases between the two ends. The CDR3 loop spans 15 amino acids. Germline V CDR1 and CDR2: SGHDT, YYEEEE. The CDR3 sequence is CASSLATGQVYGYTF. CDR3 bases: TGTGCCAGCAGCTTGGCCACGGGACAAGTCTATGGCTACACCTTC.

The V and J genes are TRBV18 and TRBJ2-1, with D hard to call. This CDR3 comprises 13 residues. Deletions cut 2 bases from V and 4 bases from J, with 6 bases between. From germline, CDR1 is KGHSH and CDR2 LQKENI. CDR3 region: CASSPDPYNEQFF. The CDR3 bases are TGTGCCAGCTCACCAGACCCTTACAATGAGCAGTTCTTC.

This clone came up a few times. V is TRBV18 and J is TRBJ1-4; no definite D call. The CDR3 sequence is 13 residues long. CDR1 KGHSH and CDR2 LQKENI come from the germline V gene. Trimming took off 6 bases at V and 0 bases at J, with 5 bases between the two ends. The CDR3: CASSLATNEKLFF. The CDR3 DNA sequence: TGTGCCAGCTCGCTCGCAACTAATGAAAAACTGTTTTTT.

This clone appeared many times. The J gene is TRBJ2-3, the V gene TRBV19, with a possible D match to TRBD2 (6 bases). Trimming left V 5 bases short and J 3 bases short, with 21 bases between. This CDR3 is 17 amino acids long. Germline CDR1 LNHDA, CDR2 SQIVND (reference sequence). This CDR3 reads CASSGGILWRKTDTQYF. CDR3 nucleotide sequence: TGTGCCAGTAGTGGAGGGATCCTTTGGCGGAAGACAGATACGCAGTATTTT.

The V and J genes are TRBV5-6 and TRBJ2-7; no clear D. Per germline, CDR1 SGHDT and CDR2 YYEEEE. V lost 2 bases and J 3 bases, leaving 6 bases between the germline ends. The CDR3 has 12 residues. CDR3 sequence (DNA): TGTGCCAGCAGCTTCTGGAGCTACGAGCAGTACTTC. It specifies CASSFWSYEQYF.

The table lists this clone with a few counts. The V and J genes are TRBV28 and TRBJ1-1; 7 nucleotides match TRBD1. CDR3 length: 13 residues. CDR1 and CDR2 (germline): MDHEN, SYDVKM. V lost 9 bases to trimming and J lost 10 bases; unmatched junction nucleotides: 14. The CDR3 region is CASGGRGPQAAFF. Written as DNA, the CDR3 is TGTGCCAGTGGGGGGAGGGGGCCACAGGCAGCTTTCTTT.

The chain carries TRBV6-1 and TRBJ2-7, with 8 bases identical to TRBD1. This CDR3 has 14 amino acids. The trim removed 1 base at V and 6 bases at J, leaving 5 bases unmatched. Germline V gene sequence: CDR1 MNHNS, CDR2 SASEGT. For the CDR3, the DNA is TGTGCCAGCAGTGAAGGCAGGGGGCTTTTCGAGCAGTACTTC. Translation: CASSEGRGLFEQYF.

The sample holds a few counts of this clone. The chain uses TRBV7-2 and TRBJ2-3; the match to TRBD2 covers 9 bases. Germline V gene data show CDR1 as SGHTA and CDR2 as FQGNSA. Unmatched junction bases numbered 7, after V lost 1 base and J lost 5 bases. The CDR3 has 16 residues. The CDR3 DNA sequence: TGTGCCAGCAGCTTAGGGCTAGCGGGACCCGGAGATACGCAGTATTTT. Its protein is CASSLGLAGPGDTQYF.

V usage is TRBV30 and J usage is TRBJ2-7, with D possibly matching TRBD2 (6 bases). This CDR3 region has 14 residues. Between the trimmed V and J ends, which lost 4 bases and 3 bases, there was a span of 16 bases. Germline CDR1 reads GTSNPN; CDR2 reads SVGIG (reference sequence). DNA of the CDR3: TGTGCCTGGACCAGAGCGGGCCTGAACTACGAGCAGTACTTC. Amino acid sequence: CAWTRAGLNYEQYF.

The rearrangement links TRBV29-1 to TRBJ2-1; D remains unclear. The CDR3 extends over 10 amino acids. Germline assignment: CDR1 SQVTM and CDR2 ANQGSEA. Trimming removed 7 bases at V and 7 bases at J, with 8 bases between. CDR3 protein: CSAWKNEQFF. CDR3 in DNA: TGCAGCGCCTGGAAGAATGAGCAGTTCTTC.